Given below is one TCR beta chain in context. The sample originates from a study of human T cells and chemical hapten exposure. In the study overall: Mostly female patients had alopecia areata, totalis or universalis.

This CDR3 region has 16 residues. The V gene's germline CDR1 is DFQATT and CDR2 SNEGSKA (reference sequence). V gave up 0 bases and J gave up 6 bases, with 20 bases separating them. TCRdb used MiXCR to reprocess the RACE reads, holding one entry per CDR3 protein. The data hold some 400,000 distinct CDR3 sequences, with around 5% observed a single time. As to time point: patch test 1, 2 weeks after DPC sensitization. Stated treatment: therapeutic diphenylcyclopropenone sensitization with weekly scalp DPC. The chain employs TRBV20-1 and TRBJ1-1; a possible D gene is TRBD1 (5 bases). Source: whole blood, taken in connection with sensitization to the hapten diphenylcyclopropenone (DPC). The sequence derives from a woman between 50 and 59 years old with alopecia areata. Some clones in this sample may be carry-over from other donors' samples. As DNA, the CDR3 is TGCAGTGCTAGAGATCAGACAGCGGGCGGCGGGTCTGAAGCTTTCTTT. Its protein product is CSARDQTAGGGSEAFF.